This TCR beta chain is from a study of somatic mutations in cytotoxic T cells in rheumatoid arthritis. Generated by immunoSEQ multiplex PCR, the TCRdb table keeps only in-frame clones and is missing some. The data contain about 12,000 clones, around 68% of them singletons. Germline values: CDR1 MGHRA, CDR2 YSYEKL. The CDR3 spans 18 residues. V was clipped by 0 bases and J by 4 bases, with 21 bases between them. The healthy controls consisted of blood donors aged around 53 years at the median (range about 20-70), approximately 50% of whom were female. Isolation of the CD4+ and CD8+ populations was accomplished via positive magnetic bead selection, with purity assessed by flow cytometry.

The chain uses TRBV4-1 and TRBJ1-2; perhaps TRBD1 as D (6 bases). The TCR originated in a man between 65 and 79 years old in good health. Sequencing was done on a sample of CD8+ T cells sorted from blood. Written as DNA, the CDR3 is TGCGCCAGCAGCCAAGATTCCTCAACCCAGGGGCGAAGCTATGGCTACACCTTC. Encoded protein: CASSQDSSTQGRSYGYTF.